The 14 T cell receptor beta chains below come from one sample, sequenced in a study of regulatory T cells in long-lasting Graves disease. Documented time point: newly diagnosed GD, antithyroid drugs for less than 3 months. Making the TCR library involved RNA that had been extracted from PBMCs. The authors built TCR beta libraries using iRepertoire HTBI primers and Arm-PCR of CDR3 regions. Each CDR3 protein gets one entry after TCRdb re-called the multiplex PCR reads with MiXCR. Of around 480,000 distinct CDR3 sequences in the sample, about 16% were seen once. The same sample was also used in a study of T cells in Graves' hyperthyroidism and ophthalmopathy.

The sample was peripheral blood mononuclear cells (PBMCs), taken at new diagnosis, from a patient treated with antithyroid drugs. The receptors here all came from a woman in her forties or fifties with Graves disease.

V is TRBV10-3 and J is TRBJ1-3, with D uncertain. This CDR3 has 13 residues. With 3 bases removed from V and 6 bases from J, the gap between germline ends came to 9 bases. CDR1 and CDR2 (germline): ENHRY, SYGVKD. The DNA for the CDR3 is TGTGCCATCAGTGAACGGCAGCTAAACACCATATATTTT. Translation gives CAISERQLNTIYF.

This clonotype came up many times. The V call is TRBV3-1, the J call TRBJ2-2; 7 nucleotides line up with TRBD2. Germline assignment: CDR1 LGHDT and CDR2 YNNKEL (reference sequence). The trim removed 1 base at V and 0 bases at J, leaving 5 bases unmatched. The CDR3 runs to 17 residues. The CDR3 here is CASSQAPSGPNTGELFF. The CDR3 nucleotides are TGTGCCAGCAGCCAAGCTCCTAGCGGTCCGAACACCGGGGAGCTGTTTTTT.

This clonotype showed up just a few times. The V call is TRBV10-2, the J call TRBJ2-7; D is undetermined. The CDR3 is made up of 12 amino acids. The V end was cut by 2 bases, the J end by 9 bases, with 11 bases between. Germline V gives CDR1 WSHSY, CDR2 SAAADI. The CDR3 is CASSEEGIWQYF. CDR3 nucleotides: TGCGCCAGCAGTGAGGAAGGAATATGGCAGTACTTC.

The V and J genes are TRBV19 and TRBJ2-2; possible D gene TRBD1, 6 bases. V lost 8 bases to trimming and J lost 4 bases, with 14 bases between them. Germline V lookup: CDR1 LNHDA, CDR2 SQIVND (reference sequence). The CDR3 covers 14 residues. The CDR3 protein is CASQITGSTGELFF. CDR3 DNA: TGTGCCAGTCAGATTACAGGGAGCACCGGGGAGCTGTTTTTT.

This clonotype was counted ten times or more. This chain links TRBV5-1 with TRBJ2-1; D uncertain. The length of the CDR3 is 13 residues. Trimming shortened V by 3 bases and J by 7 bases, and 11 bases separated the two germline ends. Germline V lookup: CDR1 SGHRS, CDR2 YFSETQ. The CDR3 sequence is CASSYGWGNEQFF. CDR3 sequence (DNA): TGCGCCAGCAGCTACGGTTGGGGTAATGAGCAGTTCTTC.

A few counts support this clonotype. The chain joins TRBV5-1 to TRBJ2-2; TRBD2 is a possible D gene (6 bases). This CDR3 has 15 amino acids. Per germline, CDR1 SGHRS and CDR2 YFSETQ. The germline V and J ends were trimmed by 2 bases and 4 bases, with 12 bases remaining between them. CDR3 bases: TGCGCCAGCAGCTTAGAGACTAGTTTCACCGGGGAGCTGTTTTTT. It codes for CASSLETSFTGELFF.

This clonotype was observed many times. The rearrangement links TRBV12-3 or TRBV12-4 to TRBJ1-6; perhaps TRBD1 as D (5 bases). The CDR3 totals 13 residues. V lost 6 bases, J lost 9 bases, and 12 bases lay in between. The CDR3 sequence is CASRQGEGSPLHF. Written as DNA, the CDR3 is TGTGCCAGCAGGCAGGGCGAAGGTTCACCCCTCCACTTT.

This clonotype was seen repeatedly, ten times or more. The chain combines TRBV7-2 with TRBJ1-5; 9 nucleotides agree with TRBD1. Germline assignment: CDR1 SGHTA and CDR2 FQGNSA. After removal of 7 bases from V and 3 bases from J, the junction contained 4 bases not matched to a gene. The CDR3 is 14 residues long. The CDR3 DNA is TGTGCCAGCAAGGGACAGGGAAACAATCAGCCCCAGCATTTT. Its protein is CASKGQGNNQPQHF.

This clonotype was detected many times. The chain is built from TRBV3-1 and TRBJ1-1; 8 nucleotides match TRBD1. Germline V gives CDR1 LGHDT, CDR2 YNNKEL (reference sequence). CDR3 length: 14 residues. V lost 1 base to trimming and J lost 4 bases; unmatched junction nucleotides: 2. CDR3 loop: CASSQAGGITEAFF. The CDR3 DNA follows: TGTGCCAGCAGCCAAGCAGGGGGCATCACTGAAGCTTTCTTT.

This clonotype appeared a few times. This chain connects TRBV5-6 to TRBJ1-2; tentative D call: TRBD1 (6 bases). This CDR3 has 14 amino acids. V lost 4 bases to trimming and J lost 2 bases, with 12 bases between them. Germline V gene sequence: CDR1 SGHDT, CDR2 YYEEEE. The CDR3 is CASSIQGNNYGYTF. In DNA, the CDR3 is TGTGCCAGCAGCATACAGGGCAACAACTATGGCTACACCTTC.

The chain joins TRBV15 to TRBJ1-2; no firm D call. The germline V and J ends were trimmed by 6 bases and 1 base, with 15 bases remaining between them. The CDR3 extends over 15 amino acids. Per the germline V gene, CDR1 is LNHNV and CDR2 is YYDKDF (reference sequence). Here the CDR3 reads CATSPGTHGNYGYTF. CDR3 nucleotides: TGTGCCACCAGTCCCGGAACCCACGGTAACTATGGCTACACCTTC.

Ten or more counts support this clonotype. V gene TRBV2 combines with J gene TRBJ1-3; D gene ambiguous. This CDR3 is 17 amino acids long. The V end was cut by 1 base, the J end by 0 bases, with 13 bases between. Germline-derived CDR1 and CDR2 are SNHLY and FYNNEI. This CDR3 is CASSEDVRTFSGNTIYF. As DNA, the CDR3 is TGTGCCAGCAGTGAAGACGTCAGGACGTTCTCTGGAAACACCATATATTTT.

This clonotype was found many times. The chain couples TRBV2 to TRBJ2-7, with D maybe TRBD1 (6 bases). Germline V CDR1 and CDR2: SNHLY, FYNNEI. Trimming cost V 3 bases and J 6 bases, with 12 bases left between them. The CDR3 sequence is 13 residues long. The CDR3 sequence is CASSEAQGREQYF. The CDR3 coding sequence is TGTGCCAGCAGTGAGGCGCAGGGGCGCGAGCAGTACTTC.

The chain has TRBV6-1 and TRBJ2-2; no clear D. Trimming removed 6 bases from V and 7 bases from J, with 15 bases in between. From germline, CDR1 is MNHNS and CDR2 SASEGT. The CDR3 has 14 residues. CDR3: CASSNTVVRGELFF. For the CDR3, the DNA is TGTGCCAGCAGCAACACGGTCGTGCGCGGGGAGCTGTTTTTT.